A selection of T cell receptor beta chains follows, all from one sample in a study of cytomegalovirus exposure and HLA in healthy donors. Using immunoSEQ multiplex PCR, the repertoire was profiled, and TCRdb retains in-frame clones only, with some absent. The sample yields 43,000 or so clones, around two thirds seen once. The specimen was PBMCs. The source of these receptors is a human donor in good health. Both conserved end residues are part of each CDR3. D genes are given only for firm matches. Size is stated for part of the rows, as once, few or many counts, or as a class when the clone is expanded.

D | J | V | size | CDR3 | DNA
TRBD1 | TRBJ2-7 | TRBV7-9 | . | CASSMTGFPIYEQYF | TGTGCCAGCAGCATGACAGGGTTTCCGATCTACGAGCAGTACTTC
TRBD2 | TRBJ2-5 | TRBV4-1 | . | CASSQALAGEETQYF | TGCGCCAGCAGCCAAGCTCTAGCGGGGGAGGAGACCCAGTACTTC
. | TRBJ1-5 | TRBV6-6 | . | CASSWEVGNQPQHF | TGTGCCAGCAGTTGGGAGGTCGGCAATCAGCCCCAGCATTTT
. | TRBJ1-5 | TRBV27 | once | CASSLRGGYQPQHF | TGTGCCAGCAGCCTACGTGGGGGCTATCAGCCCCAGCATTTT
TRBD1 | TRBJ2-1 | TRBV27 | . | CASGLPGTGFHEQFF | TGTGCCAGCGGCCTGCCCGGGACAGGGTTTCATGAGCAGTTCTTC
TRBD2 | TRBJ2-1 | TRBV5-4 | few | CASSPGTSGGNEQFF | TGTGCCAGCAGCCCCGGGACTAGCGGGGGGAATGAGCAGTTCTTC
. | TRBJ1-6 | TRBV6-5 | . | CASSYRGNSPLHF | TGTGCCAGCAGTTACCGGGGGAATTCACCCCTCCACTTT
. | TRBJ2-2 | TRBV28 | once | CASSPSGSTGELFF | TGTGCCAGCAGTCCCTCGGGGTCCACCGGGGAGCTGTTTTTT
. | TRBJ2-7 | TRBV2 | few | CASSDSGSYEQYF | TGTGCCAGCAGTGATTCAGGCTCCTACGAGCAGTACTTC
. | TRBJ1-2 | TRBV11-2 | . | CASSRTGYDGYTF | TGTGCCAGCAGCAGAACAGGGTACGATGGCTACACCTTC
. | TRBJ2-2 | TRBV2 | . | CASSRRGTGELFF | TGTGCCAGCTCCCGACGCGGTACCGGGGAGCTGTTTTTT
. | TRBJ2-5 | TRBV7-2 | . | CASSLFRSETQYF | TGTGCCAGCAGCTTATTTAGGAGCGAGACCCAGTACTTC
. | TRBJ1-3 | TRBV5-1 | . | CASSSGGVGNTIYF | TGCGCCAGCAGCTCGGGGGGGGTCGGAAACACCATATATTTT
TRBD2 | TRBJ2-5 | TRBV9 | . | CASSAFGGAGQETQYF | TGTGCCAGCAGCGCTTTCGGGGGGGCGGGCCAAGAGACCCAGTACTTC
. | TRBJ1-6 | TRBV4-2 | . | CASSPTPGSRSPLHF | TGTGCCAGCAGCCCCACCCCGGGTTCTCGCTCACCCCTCCACTTT
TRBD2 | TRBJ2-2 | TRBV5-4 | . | CASSTGTSGGHRELFF | TGTGCCAGCAGCACGGGGACTAGCGGGGGTCACAGGGAGCTGTTTTTT
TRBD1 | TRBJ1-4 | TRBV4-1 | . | CASSQVPPGGGGGKLFF | TGCGCCAGCAGCCAAGTGCCCCCGGGAGGGGGCGGAGGAAAACTGTTTTTT
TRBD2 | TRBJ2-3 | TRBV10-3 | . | CATRGGAGGLLSTDTQYF | TGTGCCACGAGGGGCGGAGCGGGGGGGCTTTTAAGCACAGATACGCAGTATTTT
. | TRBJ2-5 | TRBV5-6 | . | CASSSTTSQETQYF | TGTGCCAGCAGCTCCACTACTAGTCAAGAGACCCAGTACTTC
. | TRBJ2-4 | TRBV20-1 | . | CSASRENIQYF | TGCAGTGCTAGCCGGGAGAACATTCAGTACTTC
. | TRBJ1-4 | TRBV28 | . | CASSLSGSRNEKLFF | TGTGCCAGCAGTTTATCGGGGTCAAGGAATGAAAAACTGTTTTTT
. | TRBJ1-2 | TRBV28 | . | CAIVGSGRDGYTF | TGTGCCATAGTAGGGAGTGGGAGGGATGGCTACACCTTC
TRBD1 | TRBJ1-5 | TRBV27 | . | CASSSRGRNQPQHF | TGTGCCAGCAGTTCCAGGGGGCGAAATCAGCCCCAGCATTTT
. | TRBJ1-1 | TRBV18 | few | CASSPSGAGTEAFF | TGTGCCAGCTCACCATCGGGTGCGGGCACTGAAGCTTTCTTT
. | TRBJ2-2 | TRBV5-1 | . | CASSLGLAGELFF | TGCGCCAGCAGCTTGGGACTAGCCGGGGAGCTGTTTTTT
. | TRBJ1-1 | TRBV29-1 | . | CSSQEHMNTEAFF | TGCAGCTCACAAGAACACATGAACACTGAAGCTTTCTTT
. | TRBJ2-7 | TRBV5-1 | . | CASSGGSSYEQYF | TGCGCCAGCAGCGGTGGTAGCTCCTACGAGCAGTACTTC